The rows below give T cell receptor beta chains drawn from one sample of a study of post-analysis software for immune sequencing data. TCRdb ran MiXCR on the PCR reads and lists one entry per CDR3 protein. The repertoire includes approximately 570,000 distinct CDR3 sequences, 40% to 50% of them detected once, and more than 1.5% sits in the top ten. Sequenced sample: blood. The receptor source for this set is a girl aged 5 to 17 with multiple sclerosis. Each CDR3 is given with its conserved first and last residue. The D gene is left open where the match is weak.

>TRBJ2-3|.|TRBV10-3
CAISGGASESDTQYF
>TRBJ2-7|.|TRBV10-3
CAISRTGYEQYF
>TRBJ2-7|.|TRBV7-9
CASSLDQGPYEQYF
>TRBJ2-5|TRBD2|TRBV4-2
CASSQDGLAGRSQYF
>TRBJ2-5|TRBD2|TRBV20-1
CSARDAAGGGETQYF
>TRBJ1-1|TRBD1|TRBV27
CASSQGGSTEAFF
>TRBJ2-7|.|TRBV27
CASSLVVYSYEQYF
>TRBJ2-5|.|TRBV6-1
CASSEGGNKQYF
>TRBJ1-2|.|TRBV6-5
CASSYRGSWGYGYTF
>TRBJ2-1|.|TRBV19
CASRRRSSYNEQFF
>TRBJ2-1|.|TRBV10-2
CASRRGKGGGFGEQFF
>.|TRBD2|TRBV19
CASKPGTSGTTYEQYF
>TRBJ1-3|TRBD1|TRBV5-1
CASSFRPGTGDTIYF
>TRBJ2-5|TRBD2|TRBV12-3/TRBV12-4
CASSLASGGEETQYF
>TRBJ2-1|TRBD2|TRBV20-1
CSASVAGVSDEQFF
>TRBJ2-6|.|TRBV6-2/TRBV6-3
CASKKTGWSGANVLTF
>TRBJ2-5|.|TRBV29-1
CSAGHRQETQYF
>TRBJ2-1|.|TRBV4-1
CASSPLGLSEKFF
>TRBJ1-5|.|TRBV20-1
CSAIRDSNQPQHF
>TRBJ2-1|.|TRBV7-9
CASRLTGTGTYNEQFF
>TRBJ1-4|.|TRBV30
CAWSVAGTNEKLFF
>TRBJ1-5|.|TRBV12-3/TRBV12-4
CASTDNSNQPQHF
>TRBJ2-3|.|TRBV2
CASSGTDPTDTQYF
>TRBJ1-1|.|TRBV11-2
CASSTRDGNTEAFF
>.|.|TRBV12-3/TRBV12-4
CASSYRDQDEQYF
>TRBJ2-5|.|TRBV7-8
CASSPDSVPSETQYF